This T cell receptor beta chain was sequenced during a study of blood T cell repertoires in COVID-19. The germline V gene encodes CDR1 SGHVS and CDR2 FQNEAQ. CDR3 size: 16 residues. V lost 4 bases and J 0 bases, leaving 10 bases between the germline ends. Authors' processing steps: Researchers report that nucleated cell counts were estimated from reference gene primer amplification. Sequenced by immunoSEQ multiplex PCR; TCRdb stores in-frame clones only, minus some. The V and J calls and clone size come from that table; D and trimming were worked out from the DNA. The repertoire holds 400,000 to 450,000 clones, 70% to 90% seen once, with over 1.3% in the top ten.

This TCR came from a woman aged 25 to 39 with active or convalescent COVID-19. Source material: peripheral blood. The chain employs TRBV7-8 and TRBJ1-6; D gene unclear. This chain's CDR3 is CASSSQLSSYNSPLHF. DNA of the CDR3: TGTGCCAGCAGCTCCCAGTTAAGCTCCTATAATTCACCCCTCCACTTT.